This TCR beta chain was recorded in a study of blood T cell repertoires in COVID-19. Overall study context: The United States, Italy and Spain were the sources of the acute and convalescent COVID-19 samples. The cDNA or gDNA used as material had been derived from T cells, B-cell-depleted T cells, or PBMCs.

V lost 1 base, J lost 1 base, and 4 bases lay in between. CDR3 length equals 13 residues. In the original analysis: By means of reference gene primer amplification, nucleated cell counts were estimated. The data were produced by immunoSEQ multiplex PCR, yet TCRdb's version contains in-frame clones alone and is incomplete. Clone size and V and J calls were adopted from that table, with D and trimming inferred from the DNA. Among some 250,000 clones, about 79% were seen once, and the ten largest hold approximately 10%. The sample taken for sequencing was peripheral blood. V is TRBV12-3 or TRBV12-4 and J is TRBJ1-1; no clear D gene. The receptor was derived from a woman over 75 with acute or convalescent COVID-19. The CDR3 region has the DNA TGTGCCAGCAGTTTAGTACAGAACACTGAAGCTTTCTTT. This sequence encodes CASSLVQNTEAFF.